Listed here are 24 T cell receptor beta chains from one sample, sequenced in a study of cytomegalovirus exposure and HLA in healthy donors. In the PCR, 60 Vbeta and 13 Jbeta primers were used. Profiling relied on immunoSEQ multiplex PCR, and the TCRdb table lists in-frame clones only, not all of them. The repertoire holds more than 95,000 clones, 10% seen once, with 5.5% to 7.5% in the top ten. The specimen sequenced was PBMCs. The receptors were sampled from a man aged 35 to 55 in good health and CMV-seropositive.

This clone was seen more than once but under ten times. This rearrangement joins TRBV6-5 to TRBJ1-1; maybe TRBD1 (5 bases). V dropped 7 bases and J dropped 5 bases, with 8 bases sitting between them. CDR3 length equals 11 residues. The germline gives CDR1 MNHEY, CDR2 SVGAGI. The DNA for the CDR3 is TGTGCCAGCAACCGGGGGACTGAAGCTTTCTTT. Residues: CASNRGTEAFF.

In its sample, this clone was seen a few times. This sequence joins TRBV5-1 and TRBJ2-3; 8 bases are a match to TRBD1. The germline gives CDR1 SGHRS, CDR2 YFSETQ. The CDR3 runs to 16 residues. Germline trimming cut 0 bases from V and 4 bases from J; bases unmatched to any gene: 7. Written as DNA, the CDR3 is TGCGCCAGCAGCTTGGCAACAGGGGGTCCCGCAGATACGCAGTATTTT. Translation gives CASSLATGGPADTQYF.

V and J are TRBV10-3 and TRBJ2-5; 12 bases line up with TRBD1. The CDR3 sequence is 14 residues long. V trimming: 6 bases; J trimming: 4 bases; junction bases outside the gene matches: 3. The germline V gene has CDR1 ENHRY and CDR2 SYGVKD. CDR3 amino acids: CAISGTGGAETQYF. CDR3 nucleotide sequence: TGTGCCATCAGCGGGACAGGGGGCGCAGAGACCCAGTACTTC.

The V and J genes are TRBV5-1 and TRBJ2-3; no clear D. CDR1 and CDR2 from the germline V gene are SGHRS and YFSETQ. V lost 0 bases to trimming and J lost 2 bases, with 10 bases between them. The CDR3 has 15 amino acids. The CDR3 reads CASSLVAAVTDTQYF. CDR3 bases: TGCGCCAGCAGCTTGGTTGCTGCGGTCACAGATACGCAGTATTTT.

The table lists this clone with a few counts. The gene calls are TRBV19 and TRBJ2-1; possibly TRBD2 for D (5 bases). The CDR3 has 12 residues. From germline, CDR1 is LNHDA and CDR2 SQIVND (reference sequence). Trimming removed 6 bases at V and 6 bases at J, with 9 bases between. The CDR3 protein is CASSPRVNEQFF. For the CDR3, the DNA is TGTGCCAGTAGCCCGAGGGTCAATGAGCAGTTCTTC.

The chain is built from TRBV28 and TRBJ2-3, with 7 bases fitting TRBD2. V trimming: 3 bases; J trimming: 4 bases; junction bases outside the gene matches: 10. This CDR3 has 16 residues. Germline V CDR1 and CDR2: MDHEN, SYDVKM. The CDR3 here is CASSFLGGRRADTQYF. CDR3 nucleotides: TGTGCCAGCAGTTTTCTTGGCGGGAGAAGAGCAGATACGCAGTATTTT.

This clone was seen more than once but under ten times. This chain uses TRBV7-2 with TRBJ1-5; 7 bases map to TRBD1. This CDR3 spans 14 amino acids. The ends lost 3 bases at V and 3 bases at J; junction bases unmatched: 2. Germline CDR1 and CDR2: SGHTA and FQGNSA. The DNA of the CDR3 is TGTGCCAGCAGCTTTGACAGGGACAATCAGCCCCAGCATTTT. It yields the protein CASSFDRDNQPQHF. Full variable domain (rest looked up from reference TRBV7-2 and TRBJ1-5): GAGVSQSPSNKVTEKGKDVELRCDPISGHTALYWYRQSLGQGLEFLIYFQGNSAPDKSGLPSDRFSAERTGGSVSTLTIQRTQQEDSAVYLCASSFDRDNQPQHFGDGTRLSIL.

This clone was detected a few times. The chain links TRBV2 to TRBJ1-2, with TRBD1 matching 7 bases. Trimming cost V 4 bases and J 1 base; bases outside gene matches: 9. Germline V gives CDR1 SNHLY, CDR2 FYNNEI. The CDR3 has 16 residues. The CDR3 coding sequence is TGTGCCAGCAGTGGGGACAGTAGAGATGGTAACTATGGCTACACCTTC. Amino acids: CASSGDSRDGNYGYTF.

This clone has a handful of counts. V gene TRBV11-3 combines with J gene TRBJ1-1, with TRBD1 matching 9 bases. V was pared by 6 bases and J by 1 base, with 0 bases of the junction left unmatched. The CDR3 length is 13 residues. The V gene's germline CDR1 is SGHNT and CDR2 YENEEA. The CDR3 coding sequence is TGTGCCAGCAGGGGACAGGGGAACACTGAAGCTTTCTTT. Its translation: CASRGQGNTEAFF.

This CDR3 reads CASSWIAEGNEQFF. The CDR3, as DNA: TGTGCCAGCAGTTGGATAGCGGAGGGCAATGAGCAGTTCTTC. The chain links TRBV27 to TRBJ2-1, with D possibly matching TRBD2 (6 bases). CDR1 MNHEY and CDR2 SMNVEV come from the germline V gene (reference sequence). Trimming pared 4 bases from V and 6 bases from J, leaving 13 bases between. The CDR3 consists of 14 residues.

This clone was picked up a small number of times. V usage is TRBV13 and J usage is TRBJ2-7; 8 bases are shared with TRBD2. V shed 4 bases, J shed 4 bases, and the junction held 6 bases outside the gene matches. Germline CDR1 PRHDT, CDR2 FYEKMQ (reference sequence). CDR3 size: 14 residues. As DNA, the CDR3 is TGTGCCAGCAGCTCCGGGACTAGTGTTTACGAGCAGTACTTC. Protein: CASSSGTSVYEQYF.

The table lists this clone with a few counts. The chain uses TRBV6-1 and TRBJ1-1; TRBD1 agrees at 9 bases. The CDR3 is 14 residues long. The junction had 5 bases not matched to a gene; V was cut back by 8 bases and J by 1 base. The germline V gene encodes CDR1 MNHNS and CDR2 SASEGT. For the CDR3, the DNA is TGTGCCAGCTTATTGGGACAGGGGAACACTGAAGCTTTCTTT. Amino acid sequence: CASLLGQGNTEAFF.

This chain connects TRBV5-8 to TRBJ1-4; 8 nucleotides agree with TRBD1. J lost 7 bases, V lost 0 bases, and 11 bases had no gene match. The CDR3 length is 17 residues. Germline CDR1 reads SGHTS; CDR2 reads YDEGEE. CDR3 DNA sequence: TGTGCCAGCAGCTTGGCCCGAGGGGCAGGGGGCGCTGAAAAACTGTTTTTT. Protein product: CASSLARGAGGAEKLFF. The full variable domain, rest sourced from reference TRBV5-8 and TRBJ1-4, is EAGVTQSPTHLIKTRGQQATLRCSPISGHTSVYWYQQALGLGLQFLLWYDEGEERNRGNFPPRFSGRQFPNYSSELNVNALELEDSALYLCASSLARGAGGAEKLFFGSGTQLSVL.

In this sample, this clone turned up a few times. The chain uses TRBV7-6 and TRBJ2-3; D uncertain. The CDR3 extends over 12 amino acids. The germline gives CDR1 SGHVS, CDR2 FNYEAQ. Trimming took 2 bases from V and 4 from J, leaving 4 bases between them. CDR3 sequence reads: CASSLLADTQYF. The CDR3 DNA reads as TGTGCCAGCAGCTTACTAGCAGATACGCAGTATTTT.

This sequence joins TRBV27 and TRBJ2-5; 8 positions match TRBD2. The germline V gene encodes CDR1 MNHEY and CDR2 SMNVEV (reference sequence). CDR3 size: 13 residues. The J segment lost 3 bases and the V segment lost 6 bases, leaving 3 bases of the junction unmatched. In DNA form, the CDR3 reads TGTGCCAGCAGACTAGCGGCGGAAGAGACCCAGTACTTC. Translation gives CASRLAAEETQYF.

The chain combines TRBV5-5 with TRBJ2-3, with TRBD1 matching 7 bases. Germline V gene sequence: CDR1 SGHKS, CDR2 YYEKEE (reference sequence). The ends lost 4 bases at V and 10 bases at J; junction bases unmatched: 15. This CDR3 is 15 amino acids long. CDR3 bases: TGTGCCAGCAGCCCGGGACAGTCCACCCTACTTTCGCAGTATTTT. Its translation is CASSPGQSTLLSQYF.

J is TRBJ2-7 and V is TRBV6-1, with unresolved D. The CDR3 runs to 15 residues. Germline V CDR1 and CDR2: MNHNS, SASEGT. With 4 bases removed from V and 3 bases from J, the gap between germline ends came to 16 bases. The CDR3 nucleotides read TGTGCCAGCAGTGGGCCTCCTGAATCCCTCTACGAGCAGTACTTC. It is translated as CASSGPPESLYEQYF.

The chain couples TRBV14 to TRBJ2-2, with TRBD2 matching 10 bases. The CDR3 is 19 residues long. Germline trimming cut 4 bases from V and 4 bases from J; bases unmatched to any gene: 15. Germline V lookup: CDR1 SGHDN, CDR2 FVKESK. CDR3 region: CASSRFRASGSLATGELFF. CDR3 nucleotides: TGTGCCAGCAGCCGATTCAGGGCTAGCGGGAGTTTAGCCACCGGGGAGCTGTTTTTT.

The chain combines TRBV6-1 with TRBJ2-7, with no clear D. V was trimmed by 10 bases and J by 0 bases, leaving 16 bases between them. CDR1 and CDR2 (germline): MNHNS, SASEGT. The CDR3 has 14 amino acids. CDR3 sequence reads: CATTGRVYSYEQYF. CDR3 DNA: TGTGCCACCACTGGGCGAGTTTACTCCTACGAGCAGTACTTC.

For the CDR3, the DNA is TGCGCCAGCAGCTTGACTAGCGGCAACAATGAGCAGTTCTTC. Protein sequence: CASSLTSGNNEQFF. J is TRBJ2-1 and V is TRBV5-1, with 8 bases matching TRBD2. The J segment lost 5 bases and the V segment lost 1 base, leaving 2 bases of the junction unmatched. The CDR3 has 14 amino acids. Germline assignment: CDR1 SGHRS and CDR2 YFSETQ.

Only a few counts were recorded for this clone. This chain uses TRBV11-3 with TRBJ2-1; a weak D match, TRBD2 (6 bases). V lost 5 bases and J 7 bases, leaving 9 bases between the germline ends. Germline V CDR1 and CDR2: SGHNT, YENEEA. The CDR3 has 12 residues. In DNA form, the CDR3 reads TGTGCCAGCAGCCCGAGCGGGAATGAGCAGTTCTTC. As protein: CASSPSGNEQFF.

This clone was recorded a few times. This rearrangement joins TRBV6-5 to TRBJ2-3, with D perhaps TRBD2 (6 bases). CDR1 and CDR2 from the germline V gene are MNHEY and SVGAGI. V lost 0 bases, J lost 8 bases, and 12 bases lay in between. CDR3 length: 14 residues. The CDR3 is CASSYSSGFGTQYF. CDR3 in DNA: TGTGCCAGCAGTTACTCGAGCGGGTTTGGTACGCAGTATTTT.

The chain combines TRBV5-6 with TRBJ1-4; D gene uncertain. CDR1 SGHDT and CDR2 YYEEEE come from the germline V gene. V was shortened by 0 bases and J by 7 bases, with 4 bases between the two germline ends. CDR3 size: 12 residues. The DNA of the CDR3 is TGTGCCAGCAGCTTGGTAGCTGAAAAACTGTTTTTT. Amino acids: CASSLVAEKLFF.

V gene TRBV4-1 combines with J gene TRBJ2-7; weak D call: TRBD2 (6 bases). The V and J ends lost 1 base and 0 bases respectively, with 10 bases between them. Germline V gives CDR1 MGHRA, CDR2 YSYEKL. The CDR3 loop spans 15 amino acids. The CDR3 coding sequence is TGCGCCAGCAGCCAAGGGGGGGTAGGCTCCTACGAGCAGTACTTC. It translates to CASSQGGVGSYEQYF.